These 30 T cell receptor beta chains came from one sample sequenced in a study of blood T cells in healthy people across ages. It was with a sample-barcoded 5' primer and a J-beta primer mix that a second PCR of roughly 7 to 12 cycles was run. TCRdb itself ran the 5' RACE reads through MiXCR, one entry per CDR3 protein. This sample has approximately 1.5 million distinct CDR3 sequences; approximately 43% occur once, and the top ten carry approximately 4%. The sequenced sample consisted of blood. These receptors came from a woman aged 18-29 years in good health.

The rearrangement uses TRBV7-9 and TRBJ2-3; 8 bases are shared with TRBD2. Germline V gene data show CDR1 as SEHNR and CDR2 as FQNEAQ (reference sequence). Trimming at V came to 6 bases and at J to 6 bases, leaving 11 bases not matched to a gene. This CDR3 region has 15 residues. The CDR3 here is CASSHKLAEHDTQYF. In DNA form, the CDR3 reads TGTGCCAGCAGTCATAAACTAGCGGAACATGATACGCAGTATTTT.

This clonotype was seen a few times. The V call is TRBV28, the J call TRBJ2-7, with D hard to call. V was shortened by 3 bases and J by 3 bases, with 12 bases between the two germline ends. This CDR3 spans 14 amino acids. Per germline, CDR1 MDHEN and CDR2 SYDVKM. CDR3 in DNA: TGTGCCAGCAGTTTCGAACTTACAAACTACGAGCAGTACTTC. Translation gives CASSFELTNYEQYF.

The table lists this clonotype with a few counts. J is TRBJ2-5 and V is TRBV4-3; D is unclear. V was trimmed by 0 bases and J by 2 bases, leaving 4 bases between them. The germline CDR1 and CDR2 sequences are LGHNA and YSLEER. The CDR3 sequence is 13 residues long. DNA for the CDR3: TGCGCCAGCAGCCAAGACGAGCAAGAGACCCAGTACTTC. Its translation: CASSQDEQETQYF.

The chain joins TRBV20-1 to TRBJ1-1; D might be TRBD1 (6 bases). This CDR3 region has 14 residues. V was clipped by 6 bases and J by 0 bases, with 14 bases between them. The germline gives CDR1 DFQATT, CDR2 SNEGSKA (reference sequence). The CDR3 protein is CSADLDRMNTEAFF. In DNA form, the CDR3 reads TGCAGTGCGGACCTAGACAGGATGAACACTGAAGCTTTCTTT.

This clonotype appeared a few times. The V gene is TRBV14, the J gene TRBJ2-6; D unclear. Germline V CDR1 and CDR2: SGHDN, FVKESK. This CDR3 contains 15 residues. Trimming cost V 2 bases and J 0 bases, with 5 bases left between them. The CDR3: CASSQMGSGANVLTF. CDR3 nucleotides: TGTGCCAGCAGCCAAATGGGCTCTGGGGCCAACGTCCTGACTTTC. The whole variable domain, filled in from reference TRBV14 and TRBJ2-6, reads EAGVTQFPSHSVIEKGQTVTLRCDPISGHDNLYWYRRVMGKEIKFLLHFVKESKQDESGMPNNRFLAERTGGTYSTLKVQPAELEDSGVYFCASSQMGSGANVLTFGAGSRLTVL.

CDR3 DNA sequence: TGCAGTGCTACCCTGGCGGGGGGGCTAGAGACCCAGTACTTC. It encodes CSATLAGGLETQYF. This sequence joins TRBV20-1 and TRBJ2-5; 9 nucleotides agree with TRBD2. Per germline, CDR1 DFQATT and CDR2 SNEGSKA (reference sequence). V dropped 4 bases and J dropped 4; count of bases not matched to a gene: 7. There are 14 residues in the CDR3.

The chain recombines TRBV25-1 with TRBJ2-1, with D hard to call. V lost 2 bases and J 0 bases, leaving 11 bases between the germline ends. The germline gives CDR1 MGHDK, CDR2 SYGVNS. The CDR3 is made up of 16 amino acids. The CDR3 bases are TGTGCCAGCAGTGAAAAGAGGCCAGACTCCTACAATGAGCAGTTCTTC. Its protein product is CASSEKRPDSYNEQFF.

The chain employs TRBV11-2 and TRBJ2-7, with TRBD2 as a possible D gene (5 bases). Deletions cut 5 bases from V and 5 bases from J, with 16 bases between. This CDR3 contains 14 residues. Germline V gene data show CDR1 as SGHAT and CDR2 as FQNNGV. The CDR3 DNA reads TGTGCCAGCAGCCTCGTGATCGGACTCCACGAGCAGTACTTC. Amino acids: CASSLVIGLHEQYF.

This clonotype was observed once. The chain couples TRBV7-9 to TRBJ1-3; D is undetermined. The V gene lost 5 bases and the J gene lost 4 bases, with 12 bases spanning the gap. This CDR3 has 14 amino acids. Per the germline V gene, CDR1 is SEHNR and CDR2 is FQNEAQ (reference sequence). CDR3 region: CASSPALEGNTIYF. CDR3 nucleotide sequence: TGTGCCAGCAGCCCAGCCTTAGAGGGAAACACCATATATTTT.

This clonotype was picked up a small number of times. V is TRBV20-1 and J is TRBJ2-5, with 11 bases fitting TRBD2. The V and J ends lost 5 bases and 3 bases, in that order; junction bases with no gene match: 2. The CDR3 has 13 residues. Germline V CDR1 and CDR2: DFQATT, SNEGSKA (reference sequence). CDR3 DNA sequence: TGCAGTGCTTTGACTAGCGGGGAAGAGACCCAGTACTTC. Translating it yields CSALTSGEETQYF.

A remark on this clonotype: A read error may be the cause here, since a much bigger clone is one base away. The chain recombines TRBV12-3 or TRBV12-4 with TRBJ2-1, with 7 positions matching TRBD2. This CDR3 has 16 amino acids. The CDR3 nucleotides read TGTGCCAGCAGTGCCCGGGGAGCGGGGCACTACAGTGAGCAGTTCTTC. Protein sequence: CASSARGAGHYSEQFF.

The chain carries TRBV10-3 and TRBJ2-1, with D possibly being TRBD2 (6 bases). The CDR3 totals 14 residues. The ends were cut back, 7 bases at V and 7 bases at J, with 17 bases in the middle. Germline CDR1 and CDR2: ENHRY and SYGVKD. In nucleotides, the CDR3 is TGTGCCATCAAATCCAGTGGGGAGGCGAATGAGCAGTTCTTC. Its translation is CAIKSSGEANEQFF.

This clonotype has only a few counts. The V and J genes are TRBV2 and TRBJ2-6, with a possible D match to TRBD1 (5 bases). In germline, CDR1 is SNHLY, CDR2 FYNNEI. The CDR3 sequence is 16 residues long. V was cut by 2 bases and J by 0 bases, with 8 bases left in between. The DNA of the CDR3 is TGTGCCAGCAGTGAAAGGGGCCTCTCTGGGGCCAACGTCCTGACTTTC. It translates to CASSERGLSGANVLTF.

The chain recombines TRBV9 with TRBJ1-1; 8 nucleotides match TRBD1. The germline V gene has CDR1 SGDLS and CDR2 YYNGEE. The CDR3 consists of 13 residues. Germline trimming cut 4 bases from V and 8 bases from J; bases unmatched to any gene: 7. CDR3 in DNA: TGTGCCAGCAGCCTAAAAGGGGACAGGGAAGCTTTCTTT. Amino acids: CASSLKGDREAFF.

A few counts support this clonotype. The DNA of the CDR3 is TGTGCCAGCAGTTTAGGAGGGGGGACGGGGTCTAATGAGCAGTTCTTC. As protein: CASSLGGGTGSNEQFF. This rearrangement joins TRBV12-3 or TRBV12-4 to TRBJ2-1; D may match TRBD1 or TRBD2 (6 bases each). Trimming removed 1 base from V and 7 bases from J, with 17 bases in between. This CDR3 is 16 amino acids long.

The gene calls are TRBV29-1 and TRBJ2-1, with D perhaps matching TRBD1 or TRBD2 (6 bases each). CDR1 and CDR2 (germline): SQVTM, ANQGSEA. V shed 2 bases and J shed 9 bases, with 11 bases lying between them. The CDR3 has 12 residues. The CDR3: CSVEPQGGEQFF. CDR3 coding DNA: TGCAGCGTTGAACCACAGGGAGGTGAGCAGTTCTTC.

The chain couples TRBV5-1 to TRBJ1-2; TRBD1 matches 8 bases. This CDR3 spans 15 amino acids. Germline-derived CDR1 and CDR2 are SGHRS and YFSETQ. With 4 bases clipped from V and 8 bases from J, the junction kept 13 bases outside the gene matches. For the CDR3, the DNA is TGCGCCAGCAGCCCGAATCCGGGACAGGCTTGCGGCTACACCTTC. Its translation: CASSPNPGQACGYTF.

This clonotype showed up just a few times. J is TRBJ2-7 and V is TRBV20-1; possibly TRBD1 or TRBD2 for D (5 bases each). CDR3 size: 14 residues. Between the trimmed V and J ends, which lost 6 bases and 0 bases, there was a span of 15 bases. Germline CDR1 DFQATT, CDR2 SNEGSKA (reference sequence). In DNA, the CDR3 is TGCAGTGCCCGAACCCCAGGGAGCTCCTACGAGCAGTACTTC. Translating it yields CSARTPGSSYEQYF.

V gene TRBV20-1 combines with J gene TRBJ1-5; tentatively, D is TRBD1 (5 bases). The V end lost 3 bases, the J end lost 1 base, and 10 bases lay between the germline ends. CDR1 is DFQATT, CDR2 SNEGSKA, per germline (reference sequence). This CDR3 is 14 amino acids long. CDR3 protein: CSASLGVSNQPQHF. CDR3 DNA sequence: TGCAGTGCTAGTTTAGGGGTGAGCAATCAGCCCCAGCATTTT.

This clonotype was detected only a few times. The CDR3 sequence is CAISEYGVEAFF. The CDR3 DNA follows: TGTGCCATCAGTGAGTATGGTGTCGAAGCTTTCTTT. The chain has TRBV10-3 and TRBJ1-1; D is ambiguous. Germline CDR1 reads ENHRY; CDR2 reads SYGVKD. This CDR3 comprises 12 residues. Trimming took off 1 base at V and 8 bases at J, with 8 bases between the two ends.

This clonotype occurred a few times. The chain carries TRBV6-2 or TRBV6-3 and TRBJ2-5; 13 nucleotides line up with TRBD2. Near its end, the DNA agrees better with TRBJ2-7, so the J call may be wrong. Germline CDR1 reads MNHEY; CDR2 reads SVGEGT. This CDR3 is built from 16 residues. CDR3 region: CASRTYEGLAGDEQYF. The CDR3 coding sequence is TGTGCCAGCAGAACATACGAAGGACTAGCGGGAGACGAGCAGTACTTC.

The V and J genes are TRBV29-1 and TRBJ2-1; 7 bases line up with TRBD1. Germline V gene sequence: CDR1 SQVTM, CDR2 ANQGSEA. CDR3 size: 14 residues. The J segment lost 4 bases and the V segment lost 3 bases, leaving 6 bases of the junction unmatched. The CDR3: CSVEGRGLYNEQFF. The CDR3 DNA reads as TGCAGCGTTGAGGGTAGGGGGCTTTACAATGAGCAGTTCTTC.

The rearrangement joins TRBV3-1 to TRBJ1-3; TRBD1 is a possible D gene (5 bases). The CDR3 has 14 amino acids. Germline CDR1 LGHDT, CDR2 YNNKEL (reference sequence). With 5 bases removed from V and 1 base from J, the gap between germline ends came to 9 bases. Here the CDR3 DNA reads TGTGCCAGCAGCGCCCGGGGGTCTGGAAACACCATATATTTT. The encoded protein is CASSARGSGNTIYF.

The V gene is TRBV7-2, the J gene TRBJ2-1, with TRBD2 identical over 10 bases. The CDR3 extends over 16 amino acids. V lost 1 base to trimming and J lost 8 bases; unmatched junction nucleotides: 8. CDR1 is SGHTA, CDR2 FQGNSA, per germline. The CDR3 bases are TGTGCCAGCAGCTTAGTACGAGCGGGGGGGTCTTATGAGCAGTTCTTC. It specifies CASSLVRAGGSYEQFF.

The chain recombines TRBV20-1 with TRBJ2-1; TRBD2 matches 11 bases. CDR3 length: 16 amino acids. After removal of 8 bases from V and 4 bases from J, the junction contained 13 bases not matched to a gene. Germline V lookup: CDR1 DFQATT, CDR2 SNEGSKA (reference sequence). The CDR3 reads CSTGLAGANRYNEQFF. The CDR3 region has the DNA TGCAGTACCGGACTAGCGGGCGCCAACCGATACAATGAGCAGTTCTTC.

The V gene is TRBV7-8, the J gene TRBJ2-4, with TRBD2 identical over 8 bases. The CDR3 has 16 amino acids. J gave up 5 bases and V 0 bases, and 6 bases lay outside the gene matches. The germline CDR1 and CDR2 sequences are SGHVS and FQNEAQ. The CDR3 DNA follows: TGTGCCAGCAGCTTAGCGGAGCGGGAGCGAGAAAACATTCAGTACTTC. It encodes CASSLAERERENIQYF.

This sequence joins TRBV5-1 and TRBJ2-1; 9 bases fit TRBD2. The CDR3 contains 16 residues. CDR1 is SGHRS, CDR2 YFSETQ, per germline. J gave up 10 bases and V 5 bases, and 16 bases lay outside the gene matches. In nucleotides, the CDR3 is TGCGCCAGCAGTGTAAGTCTAGCGGGGCGTTACTACGAGCAGTTCTTC. It encodes CASSVSLAGRYYEQFF.

V is TRBV6-6 and J is TRBJ2-1; D unclear. CDR3 length: 13 residues. CDR1 MNHNY and CDR2 SVGAGI come from the germline V gene (reference sequence). Between the trimmed V and J ends, which lost 0 bases and 10 bases, there was a span of 10 bases. Here the CDR3 DNA reads TGTGCCAGCAGTTACTCGAGTTTCAAAGAGCAGTTCTTC. Amino acids: CASSYSSFKEQFF.

The chain uses TRBV12-3 or TRBV12-4 and TRBJ2-1; D uncertain. The CDR3 runs 13 residues. The ends were cut back, 5 bases at V and 13 bases at J, with 18 bases in the middle. The CDR3 loop is CASSPGRALRQFF. The CDR3 DNA reads as TGTGCCAGCAGTCCGGGCCGGGCCTTGCGTCAGTTCTTC.

This clonotype was seen more than once but under ten times. The chain links TRBV20-1 to TRBJ1-6; weak D call: TRBD1 (6 bases). The CDR3 is 18 residues long. The V and J ends lost 6 bases and 1 base respectively, with 22 bases between them. Germline loops: CDR1 DFQATT, CDR2 SNEGSKA (reference sequence). DNA of the CDR3: TGCAGTGCCCGAAGGGGGGTGCCTTCAAGGTCCTATAATTCACCCCTCCACTTT. Protein product: CSARRGVPSRSYNSPLHF.